A selection of T cell receptor beta chains follows, all from one sample in a study of blood T cell repertoires in COVID-19. Sequencing used immunoSEQ multiplex PCR; TCRdb keeps in-frame clones, though not all of them. Among roughly 150,000 clones listed, about 81% were seen once. The sequenced sample was peripheral blood. These TCRs come from a human donor in a cohort sampled during active COVID-19. CDR3s include the opening cysteine and the closing phenylalanine or tryptophan. The order of the fields is J gene, D gene, V gene, clone size, CDR3 DNA, CDR3 protein. D genes are given only for firm matches. Rows may omit the clone size; those that give it use once, few, many or a size class.

>TRBJ1-2|TRBD1|TRBV30|-
TGTGCCTCCTCTACAGGGGTGGTTAGTAATGGCTACACCTTC
CASSTGVVSNGYTF
>TRBJ2-5|-|TRBV9|-
TGTGCCAGCAGCGTAGAGGGGTGGGTTGGGGAGACCCAGTACTTC
CASSVEGWVGETQYF
>TRBJ2-3|-|TRBV7-7|-
TGTGCTAGCAGCCTGGGACTCCCAGATACGCAGTATTTT
CASSLGLPDTQYF
>TRBJ1-1|-|TRBV11-2|-
TGTGCCAGCGGACCAGGGAAGGGCACTGAAGCTTTCTTT
CASGPGKGTEAFF
>TRBJ2-1|-|TRBV19|-
TGTGCCAGTAGTTTACGGGGGACCTACAATGAGCAGTTCTTC
CASSLRGTYNEQFF
>TRBJ2-7|TRBD1|TRBV27|once
TGTGCCAGCAACGGAGGGACAGGGGGCAACTACGAGCAGTACTTC
CASNGGTGGNYEQYF
>TRBJ1-4|-|TRBV5-4|-
TGTGCCAGCGGGAGTCCTGAAAAACTGTTTTTT
CASGSPEKLFF
>TRBJ1-1|TRBD1|TRBV7-2|once
TGTGCCAGCATTCCAGGGGGTCGCGACACTGAAGCTTTCTTT
CASIPGGRDTEAFF
>TRBJ2-5|TRBD2|TRBV2|once
TGTGCCACCATCGCGGGGGTGTACCAAGAGACCCAGTACTTC
CATIAGVYQETQYF
>TRBJ1-2|-|TRBV4-1|-
TGCGCCAGCAGCCAGGATATCTACAGCGGAGGCTACACCTTC
CASSQDIYSGGYTF
>TRBJ2-7|TRBD1|TRBV27|-
TGTGCCAGCAGTCCCCTTCGAGGGGGCGACGAGCAGTACTTC
CASSPLRGGDEQYF
>TRBJ1-5|TRBD1|TRBV27|-
TGTGCCAGCAGTTCTTCTCGGACAGGGAATCAGCCCCAGCATTTT
CASSSSRTGNQPQHF
>TRBJ1-1|-|TRBV18|-
TGTGCCAGCTCACCACAGGGGCCAGACACTGAAGCTTTCTTT
CASSPQGPDTEAFF
>TRBJ1-6|-|TRBV7-2|-
TGTGCCAGCAGCCCCCGAGGCAGGGAGGATTCACCCCTCCACTTT
CASSPRGREDSPLHF
>TRBJ2-3|-|TRBV6-1|-
TGTGCCAGCAGCAGTCCCCAGGTCGGGGCAGATACGCAGTATTTT
CASSSPQVGADTQYF
>TRBJ2-7|-|TRBV12-3/TRBV12-4|-
TGTGCCAGCAGTCCTCGACAGAACGAGCAGTACTTC
CASSPRQNEQYF
>TRBJ1-1|-|TRBV28|-
TGTGCCAGCAGTTTATGGGGGGCTAACACTGAAGCTTTCTTT
CASSLWGANTEAFF
>TRBJ2-7|-|TRBV6-1|-
TGTGCCAGCAGTGACAGGACTGCCTCCTACGAGCAGTACTTC
CASSDRTASYEQYF
>TRBJ2-5|TRBD2|TRBV7-9|-
TGTGCCAGCCTAGCGGGGGCGAAACAAGAGACCCAGTACTTC
CASLAGAKQETQYF
>TRBJ2-5|-|TRBV7-3|-
TGTGCCAGCAGCTTAAACCCTGGGCCCCAAGAGACCCAGTACTTC
CASSLNPGPQETQYF
>TRBJ2-2|TRBD2|TRBV28|-
TGTGCCAGCAGTACAAATATAGCGGGGGCGACGAACACCGGGGAGCTGTTTTTT
CASSTNIAGATNTGELFF
>TRBJ2-3|TRBD2|TRBV11-3|-
TGTGCCAGCAGCTTAGTCCTAGCGGGTATAACAGATACGCAGTATTTT
CASSLVLAGITDTQYF
>TRBJ2-7|TRBD2|TRBV10-3|few
TGTGCCATCAGTGAGTCAAAGCGGGGGGTACGGGAGCAGTACTTC
CAISESKRGVREQYF